The rows below give T cell receptor beta chains drawn from one sample of a study of CD8+CD57+ T cells in acquired aplastic anemia. TCRdb re-derived calls from the reads in MiXCR, one entry per CDR3 protein. The data hold tens of thousands of distinct CDR3 sequences, with 40% to 55% observed a single time. What was sequenced was sorted CD4+, CD8+, or CD8+CD57+ T cells (not recorded which) from PBMCs. The source of these receptors is a human donor in good health, serving as a control. Each CDR3 is given with its conserved first and last residue. The D gene is left open where the match is weak. Clone size appears in some rows only: once, few, many, or a class for an expanded clone.

V gene,D gene,J gene,clone size,CDR3 protein,CDR3 DNA
TRBV29-1,TRBD1,TRBJ2-7,NA,CSVAGTGPYEQYF,TGCAGCGTTGCCGGGACAGGGCCCTACGAGCAGTACTTC
TRBV20-1,NA,TRBJ1-2,NA,CSALRTAKYAF,TGCAGTGCGCTAAGGACAGCCAAATACGCCTTC
TRBV29-1,TRBD1,TRBJ1-1,many,CSGLTGEGAEAFF,TGCAGCGGCCTAACAGGGGAAGGGGCTGAAGCTTTCTTT
TRBV9,TRBD1,TRBJ2-6,NA,CASSAGGTGSGANVLTF,TGTGCCAGCAGCGCAGGGGGGACAGGGTCTGGGGCCAACGTCCTGACTTTC
TRBV12-5,TRBD1,TRBJ1-3,NA,CASGWEDRGLRSGNTIYF,TGTGCTAGTGGTTGGGAGGACAGGGGTCTTCGCTCTGGAAACACCATATATTTT
TRBV5-5,NA,TRBJ2-7,NA,CASSWGVGQYF,TGTGCCAGCAGCTGGGGGGTGGGGCAGTACTTC
TRBV24-1,NA,TRBJ2-3,few,CATSAPYTDTQYF,TGTGCCACCAGTGCCCCGTACACAGATACGCAGTATTTT
TRBV6-2/TRBV6-3,TRBD2,TRBJ2-7,many,CASSIRTSGSYEQYF,TGTGCCAGCAGTATTAGGACTAGCGGGAGCTACGAGCAGTACTTC
TRBV4-2,NA,TRBJ2-7,NA,CASSQARATYEQYF,TGTGCCAGCAGCCAAGCAAGGGCCACCTACGAGCAGTACTTC
TRBV4-3,TRBD1,TRBJ2-5,NA,CASRTFRDREGAKETQYF,TGCGCCAGCAGGACATTCCGGGACAGGGAAGGGGCTAAAGAGACCCAGTACTTC
TRBV19,NA,TRBJ2-7,NA,CASSITSGASYEQYF,TGTGCCAGTAGTATTACATCGGGTGCCTCCTACGAGCAGTACTTC
TRBV5-1,NA,TRBJ1-1,NA,CASRSGAVGTEAFF,TGCGCCAGCCGATCCGGGGCTGTTGGCACTGAAGCTTTCTTT
TRBV7-2,NA,TRBJ1-1,NA,CASSLTTGRADEAFF,TGTGCCAGCAGCTTAACTACAGGGAGAGCAGATGAAGCTTTCTTT
TRBV4-3,NA,TRBJ1-1,NA,CASSQVKNTEAFF,TGCGCCAGCAGCCAAGTGAAGAACACTGAAGCTTTCTTT
TRBV7-9,NA,TRBJ1-4,NA,CASSFYLGPNEKLFF,TGTGCCAGCAGCTTTTACTTGGGACCAAATGAAAAACTGTTTTTT
TRBV10-2,TRBD2,TRBJ2-1,NA,CASSELSGGLNNERFF,TGCGCCAGCAGTGAGCTGAGCGGGGGGCTAAACAATGAGCGGTTCTTC
TRBV20-1,TRBD2,TRBJ2-7,many,CSAGLANYEQYF,TGCAGCGCGGGACTAGCGAACTACGAGCAGTACTTC
TRBV5-5,NA,TRBJ1-2,few,CASSLEADRGYTF,TGTGCCAGCAGCTTGGAGGCGGATCGGGGCTACACCTTC
TRBV29-1,NA,TRBJ2-5,many,CSVLDPVRTQYF,TGCAGCGTCCTAGACCCGGTACGGACCCAGTACTTC
TRBV25-1,NA,TRBJ1-5,many,CASSEGGSQPQHF,TGTGCCAGCAGTGAGGGTGGAAGTCAGCCCCAGCATTTT
TRBV7-6,NA,TRBJ1-2,NA,CASSLAEGRFNYGYTF,TGTGCCAGCAGCTTAGCCGAGGGGAGATTTAACTATGGCTACACCTTC
TRBV15,NA,TRBJ1-4,NA,CATSRDRASNEKLFF,TGTGCCACCAGCAGAGATCGCGCCTCAAATGAAAAACTGTTTTTT
TRBV2,TRBD1,TRBJ2-5,NA,CASRRGTGGTETQYF,TGTGCCAGCAGGAGAGGGACAGGGGGGACAGAGACCCAGTACTTC
TRBV12-3/TRBV12-4,TRBD2,TRBJ2-5,few,CASSFSGGSWETQYF,TGTGCCAGCAGTTTTAGCGGGGGGTCGTGGGAGACCCAGTACTTC
TRBV25-1,TRBD2,TRBJ2-3,once,CASSALAGAGVSDTQYF,TGTGCCAGCAGTGCCCTAGCGGGAGCGGGTGTATCAGATACGCAGTATTTT
TRBV9,TRBD2,TRBJ2-2,NA,CASSVASGASGELFF,TGTGCCAGCAGCGTAGCTAGCGGGGCTTCCGGGGAGCTGTTTTTT
TRBV6-1,NA,TRBJ2-2,many,CASSDWENTGELFF,TGTGCCAGCAGTGACTGGGAGAACACCGGGGAGCTGTTTTTT
TRBV20-1,NA,TRBJ2-7,many,CSARDRRSSYEQYF,TGCAGTGCTAGAGATCGACGGAGCTCCTACGAGCAGTACTTC
TRBV9,NA,TRBJ1-2,NA,CASSEGGGENYGYTF,TGTGCCAGCAGCGAGGGGGGGGGCGAGAACTATGGCTACACCTTC
TRBV11-2,NA,TRBJ1-6,NA,CASSLGGSSYNSPPHF,TGTGCCAGCAGCTTAGGAGGGAGCTCCTATAATTCACCCCCCCACTTT
TRBV24-1,TRBD1,TRBJ2-2,NA,CATSGPPQDRGAGELFF,TGTGCCACCAGTGGCCCTCCGCAGGACAGGGGAGCCGGGGAGCTGTTTTTT
TRBV5-1,NA,TRBJ1-6,NA,CASSRGENNSPLHF,TGCGCCAGCAGCAGAGGAGAGAACAATTCACCCCTCCACTTT
TRBV24-1,NA,TRBJ2-3,few,CATSDPTRFGADTQYF,TGTGCCACCAGTGACCCGACTAGGTTTGGGGCAGATACGCAGTATTTT
TRBV15,TRBD2,TRBJ2-5,few,CATSRSRGDGQPQYF,TGTGCCACCAGCAGATCGCGGGGGGACGGTCAGCCCCAGTACTTC
TRBV15,NA,TRBJ1-5,many,CATSRALTGQPQHF,TGTGCCACCAGCAGAGCCCTGACAGGACAGCCCCAGCATTTT